This record looks at one TCR beta chain sequence and its context. What it binds is unknown. PCR used 60 Vbeta primers and 13 Jbeta primers. Produced via immunoSEQ multiplex PCR; TCRdb's table is partial and in-frame only. The sample has 150,000 to 200,000 clones, 76% seen once. This CDR3 has 19 amino acids. V lost 7 bases, J lost 3 bases, and 20 bases stayed unmatched. The data originate from a study of cytomegalovirus exposure and HLA in healthy donors. Study-level results: Association with HLA alleles at 0.05 false discovery rate was found for around 17,000 TCR beta sequences in a later analysis.

The sample was PBMCs. The sequence was collected from a male donor in good health and CMV-seronegative. This chain links TRBV5-3 with TRBJ2-7, with 12 positions matching TRBD2. TRBV5-3 is given ORF status, its function remaining uncertain. The CDR3 is CARQSPGLAGRHVIYEQYF. The CDR3 DNA follows: TGTGCCAGACAAAGCCCTGGACTAGCGGGGCGCCATGTGATCTACGAGCAGTACTTC.